Each of the 31 T cell receptor beta chains below was sequenced from the same sample in a study of T cells after yellow fever vaccination. TCRdb ran MiXCR on the 5' RACE reads and lists one entry per CDR3 protein. This sample has around 310,000 distinct CDR3 sequences, with around 3.9% found just once. This sample comprised PBMCs, obtained 5 days after the yellow fever booster vaccination. The receptors were gathered from a man aged 18-30 years who received the YFV17D yellow fever vaccine.

This clonotype has more than one count but fewer than ten. CDR3 nucleotide sequence: TGTGCCAGCAGTCCCCCGGGGGGGTACACCGGGGAGCTGTTTTTT. Translated: CASSPPGGYTGELFF. J is TRBJ2-2 and V is TRBV6-2 or TRBV6-3, with 8 bases matching TRBD2. Germline V gives CDR1 MNHEY, CDR2 SVGEGT. The junction had 5 bases not matched to a gene; V was cut back by 5 bases and J by 3 bases. The CDR3 is made up of 15 amino acids.

This clonotype was observed many times. The chain links TRBV20-1 to TRBJ2-2, with a tentative D call TRBD2 (5 bases). Trimming removed 5 bases from V and 3 bases from J, with 13 bases in between. The CDR3 has 14 residues. CDR1 is DFQATT, CDR2 SNEGSKA, per germline (reference sequence). Written as DNA, the CDR3 is TGCAGTGCTCTTAGGACTCTGTACACCGGGGAGCTGTTTTTT. As protein: CSALRTLYTGELFF.

Many counts were recorded for this clonotype. The chain joins TRBV5-1 to TRBJ2-4, with 7 bases aligning to TRBD1. Germline V gene sequence: CDR1 SGHRS, CDR2 YFSETQ. The CDR3 is made up of 13 amino acids. J lost 7 bases, V lost 0 bases, and 1 base had no gene match. The CDR3 sequence: CASSLVGQNIQYF. The CDR3 bases are TGCGCCAGCAGCTTGGTGGGACAGAACATTCAGTACTTC.

CDR3 residues: CASSYVGQGVGEQYF. The CDR3 DNA reads as TGTGCCAGCAGTTACGTGGGACAGGGGGTCGGGGAGCAGTACTTC. The J gene is TRBJ2-7, the V gene TRBV6-5; 11 nucleotides align to TRBD1. Per the germline V gene, CDR1 is MNHEY and CDR2 is SVGAGI. Trimming at V came to 2 bases and at J to 7 bases, leaving 7 bases not matched to a gene. CDR3 length: 15 residues.

In this sample, this clonotype turned up many times. The chain is built from TRBV5-6 and TRBJ2-7; D possibly corresponds to TRBD2 (7 bases). Germline V gene lookup returns CDR1 SGHDT and CDR2 YYEEEE. The CDR3 length is 15 residues. V was cut by 3 bases and J by 0 bases, with 13 bases left in between. The DNA for the CDR3 is TGTGCCAGCAGCTCTGGGGGGGGCCCCTCCTACGAGCAGTACGTC. This codes for CASSSGGGPSYEQYV.

This clonotype has a count of ten or more. J is TRBJ1-1 and V is TRBV10-3; unclear D gene. The germline gives CDR1 ENHRY, CDR2 SYGVKD. V lost 6 bases and J 3 bases, leaving 11 bases between the germline ends. This CDR3 has 13 residues. The DNA for the CDR3 is TGTGCCATCAGCAAGGAGGAGGACACTGAAGCTTTCTTT. Amino acids: CAISKEEDTEAFF.

Details on this clonotype: A read error may produce the germline difference seen at one junction end. The chain links TRBV12-3 or TRBV12-4 to TRBJ1-1, with D unclear. This CDR3 spans 13 amino acids. This CDR3 reads CASSRSQNTEDFF. DNA for the CDR3: TGTGCCAGCAGCCGAAGTCAGAACACTGAAGATTTCTTT.

This clonotype came up a few times. V usage is TRBV12-3 or TRBV12-4 and J usage is TRBJ2-5, with no clear D. Trimming removed 5 bases at V and 5 bases at J, with 12 bases between. The CDR3 sequence is 13 residues long. In nucleotides, the CDR3 is TGTGCCAGCAGTCGTAACTCTCTGGAGACCCAGTACTTC. This gives the protein CASSRNSLETQYF.

This clonotype was detected a few times. The chain has TRBV12-3 or TRBV12-4 and TRBJ2-1; D might be TRBD1 or TRBD2, each matching 5 bases. Deletions cut 8 bases from V and 9 bases from J, with 14 bases between. The CDR3 contains 12 residues. The CDR3 loop is CASQDFGGEQFF. Here the CDR3 DNA reads TGTGCCAGCCAAGATTTTGGGGGTGAGCAGTTCTTC.

This clonotype was detected ten times or more. The chain employs TRBV4-1 and TRBJ2-2; D might be TRBD1 (5 bases). Germline CDR1 reads MGHRA; CDR2 reads YSYEKL. The V gene lost 0 bases and the J gene lost 8 bases, with 13 bases spanning the gap. CDR3 size: 15 residues. The chain's CDR3 is CASSQEAGIQGELFF. CDR3 DNA: TGCGCCAGCAGCCAAGAGGCAGGGATACAAGGGGAGCTGTTTTTT.

V and J are TRBV7-2 and TRBJ2-3, with 8 bases matching TRBD2. Germline lookup yields CDR1 SGHTA and CDR2 FQGNSA. Unmatched junction bases numbered 8, after V lost 5 bases and J lost 1 base. The CDR3 totals 16 residues. The CDR3, as DNA: TGTGCCAGCAGCCCCTCCCAAGCGGGGGGCACAGATACGCAGTATTTT. It specifies CASSPSQAGGTDTQYF. The variable domain in full, with the rest retrieved from reference TRBV7-2 and TRBJ2-3, is GAGVSQSPSNKVTEKGKDVELRCDPISGHTALYWYRQSLGQGLEFLIYFQGNSAPDKSGLPSDRFSAERTGGSVSTLTIQRTQQEDSAVYLCASSPSQAGGTDTQYFGPGTRLTVL.

This clonotype turned up a few times. The chain has TRBV20-1 and TRBJ2-3; no reliable D call. There are 15 residues in the CDR3. Looked up from germline, CDR1 is DFQATT and CDR2 is SNEGSKA (reference sequence). V was cut by 0 bases and J by 1 base, with 11 bases left in between. The CDR3 DNA is TGCAGTGCTAGAGATTACCTCCTAGGCACAGATACGCAGTATTTT. This translates into CSARDYLLGTDTQYF.

This clonotype was observed a few times. The chain joins TRBV15 to TRBJ1-5; no reliable D call. Trimming cost V 2 bases and J 7 bases, with 15 bases left between them. Germline lookup yields CDR1 LNHNV and CDR2 YYDKDF (reference sequence). CDR3 size: 15 residues. The CDR3 DNA follows: TGTGCCACCAGCAGACCGGTGGGAATCGGGCAGCCCCAGCATTTT. It encodes CATSRPVGIGQPQHF.

This clonotype was detected a few times. V usage is TRBV7-2 and J usage is TRBJ2-3, with D maybe TRBD1 (6 bases). Trimming took 5 bases from V and 4 from J, leaving 13 bases between them. CDR3 length: 14 amino acids. CDR1 is SGHTA, CDR2 FQGNSA, per germline. CDR3 amino acids: CASSPGQSADTQYF. The CDR3 coding sequence is TGTGCCAGCAGCCCCGGACAGTCGGCAGATACGCAGTATTTT.

This clonotype was seen repeatedly, ten times or more. The chain has TRBV7-9 and TRBJ1-2; no firm D call. V dropped 5 bases and J dropped 4 bases, with 5 bases sitting between them. The CDR3 runs 11 residues. Per the germline V gene, CDR1 is SEHNR and CDR2 is FQNEAQ (reference sequence). CDR3 sequence: CASSAAYGYTF. In nucleotides, the CDR3 is TGTGCCAGCAGCGCTGCCTATGGCTACACCTTC.

This clonotype was observed a handful of times. The rearrangement links TRBV4-2 to TRBJ1-5; 8 positions match TRBD1. Germline values: CDR1 LGHNA, CDR2 YNFKEQ. Germline trimming cut 6 bases from V and 3 bases from J; bases unmatched to any gene: 10. CDR3 size: 16 residues. CDR3 nucleotide sequence: TGTGCCAGCAGGAGGGAGTGGGACAGGCTCAATCAGCCCCAGCATTTT. This sequence encodes CASRREWDRLNQPQHF.

The chain links TRBV7-9 to TRBJ2-1; D unresolved. The V end was cut by 2 bases, the J end by 9 bases, with 8 bases between. The germline gives CDR1 SEHNR, CDR2 FQNEAQ (reference sequence). The CDR3 consists of 12 residues. The CDR3 region has the DNA TGTGCCAGCAGCTTAAAGGGCGGTGAGCAGTTCTTC. This codes for CASSLKGGEQFF.

This clonotype was seen at least ten times. This chain connects TRBV12-3 or TRBV12-4 to TRBJ2-1; TRBD2 might be the D (6 bases). CDR3 length: 12 amino acids. Trimming shortened V by 6 bases and J by 8 bases, and 11 bases separated the two germline ends. CDR3 amino acids: CASSSRGDEQFF. The DNA for the CDR3 is TGTGCCAGCAGCTCACGCGGGGATGAGCAGTTCTTC.

This clonotype was seen more than once but under ten times. V gene TRBV20-1 combines with J gene TRBJ1-1; D gene ambiguous. V was cut by 5 bases and J by 2 bases, with 12 bases left in between. The germline CDR1 and CDR2 sequences are DFQATT and SNEGSKA (reference sequence). CDR3 length: 13 amino acids. CDR3 protein: CSAAVTQNTEAFF. The CDR3 nucleotides read TGCAGTGCTGCCGTCACCCAAAACACTGAAGCTTTCTTT.

This clonotype turned up a few times. V is TRBV5-4 and J is TRBJ2-7, with a tentative D call TRBD2 (5 bases). With 1 base removed from V and 3 bases from J, the gap between germline ends came to 17 bases. CDR3 length: 16 amino acids. Germline V gene sequence: CDR1 SGHNT, CDR2 YYREEE (reference sequence). The CDR3 sequence: CASSLPKGSGNYEQYF. The CDR3 DNA reads TGTGCCAGCAGCTTGCCTAAGGGTTCGGGAAACTACGAGCAGTACTTC.

V is TRBV18 and J is TRBJ1-2; 12 bases align to TRBD1. J gave up 3 bases and V 4 bases, and 6 bases lay outside the gene matches. CDR1 KGHSH and CDR2 LQKENI come from the germline V gene. CDR3 size: 16 residues. CDR3 sequence reads: CASSRDRGQSDYGYTF. The CDR3 coding sequence is TGTGCCAGCTCACGGGACAGGGGGCAGAGCGACTATGGCTACACCTTC.

The table lists this clonotype with many counts. V gene TRBV29-1 combines with J gene TRBJ2-1; 8 nucleotides line up with TRBD2. The CDR3 contains 15 residues. The ends lost 0 bases at V and 5 bases at J; junction bases unmatched: 6. Germline V gives CDR1 SQVTM, CDR2 ANQGSEA. CDR3 nucleotide sequence: TGCAGCGTTGAAGATCATACTAGCGGTGACAATGAGCAGTTCTTC. Protein product: CSVEDHTSGDNEQFF.

The chain employs TRBV12-3 or TRBV12-4 and TRBJ1-1; tentatively, D is TRBD1 (5 bases). CDR3 length: 16 amino acids. Trimming took off 3 bases at V and 2 bases at J, with 16 bases between the two ends. CDR3: CASSLQGARPNTEAFF. The DNA of the CDR3 is TGTGCCAGCAGTTTGCAAGGGGCCAGACCCAACACTGAAGCTTTCTTT.

The rearrangement uses TRBV29-1 and TRBJ2-7; 7 nucleotides match TRBD1. The germline V gene encodes CDR1 SQVTM and CDR2 ANQGSEA. CDR3 size: 13 residues. The V gene end was trimmed by 8 bases and the J gene end by 2 bases; junction bases not matched to a gene: 9. CDR3 nucleotides: TGCAGCTACAGACAGGGAGTCGCCTACGAGCAGTACGTC. Its protein is CSYRQGVAYEQYV.

This clonotype was seen ten or more times. The chain couples TRBV6-5 to TRBJ2-1; 8 nucleotides match TRBD1. This CDR3 comprises 13 residues. CDR1 and CDR2 (germline): MNHEY, SVGAGI. V lost 6 bases and J lost 8; bases outside the gene matches: 6. CDR3 DNA sequence: TGTGCCAGCAGGGCACAGGGGGGACATGAGCAGTTCTTC. Protein product: CASRAQGGHEQFF.

This chain uses TRBV15 with TRBJ1-2; TRBD1 is a possible D gene (5 bases). The V end lost 0 bases, the J end lost 7 bases, and 12 bases lay between the germline ends. In germline, CDR1 is LNHNV, CDR2 YYDKDF (reference sequence). This CDR3 spans 14 amino acids. CDR3 DNA sequence: TGTGCCACCAGCAGAGAGAGGGTGGGGGGTGGCTACACCTTC. Protein product: CATSRERVGGGYTF.

This clonotype has more than one count but fewer than ten. CDR3 sequence reads: CASERGGLGEKLFF. The DNA for the CDR3 is TGCGCCAGCGAGCGGGGGGGATTGGGAGAAAAACTGTTTTTT. The chain couples TRBV4-1 to TRBJ1-4; D possibly corresponds to TRBD1 (5 bases). Germline V gene sequence: CDR1 MGHRA, CDR2 YSYEKL. This CDR3 comprises 14 residues. V dropped 8 bases and J dropped 8 bases, with 18 bases sitting between them.

The rearrangement joins TRBV24-1 to TRBJ1-5, with TRBD1 as a possible D gene (6 bases). The CDR3 is 14 amino acids. Trimming pared 4 bases from V and 3 bases from J, leaving 9 bases between. Germline V CDR1 and CDR2: KGHDR, SFDVKD. CDR3: CATSEGGHNQPQHF. CDR3 bases: TGTGCCACCAGTGAAGGGGGTCACAATCAGCCCCAGCATTTT.

The sample holds a few counts of this clonotype. CDR3 in DNA: TGCGCCAGCAGCTTGGATTTCGCGGGGGCGATGAATGAGCAGTTCTTC. It codes for CASSLDFAGAMNEQFF. The V call is TRBV5-1, the J call TRBJ2-1; TRBD2 might be the D (7 bases). The V and J ends lost 0 bases and 7 bases respectively, with 17 bases between them. This CDR3 comprises 16 residues. The V gene's germline CDR1 is SGHRS and CDR2 YFSETQ.

Ten or more counts support this clonotype. The chain recombines TRBV7-9 with TRBJ1-1; D not certain. Germline-derived CDR1 and CDR2 are SEHNR and FQNEAQ (reference sequence). The V end was cut by 1 base, the J end by 1 base, with 10 bases between. There are 15 residues in the CDR3. The CDR3 nucleotides read TGTGCCAGCAGCTTAGGGCCAGGTGGGAACACTGAAGCTTTCTTT. Translated, it gives CASSLGPGGNTEAFF.

This clonotype was observed a handful of times. The chain joins TRBV20-1 to TRBJ1-5; D gene ambiguous. Trimming cost V 2 bases and J 5 bases, with 16 bases left between them. This CDR3 is 15 amino acids long. The germline V gene has CDR1 DFQATT and CDR2 SNEGSKA (reference sequence). The CDR3 DNA reads TGCAGTGCTAGACCCGACACAGAGGCCCATCAGCCCCAGCATTTT. This sequence encodes CSARPDTEAHQPQHF.